The 22 T cell receptor beta chains presented below share a single source sample, sequenced in a study of early T cells in non-severe SARS-CoV-2 infection. Using its own MiXCR run on the 5' RACE reads, TCRdb lists one record per CDR3 protein. The sample yields about 110,000 distinct CDR3 sequences, 9% to 14% seen once. Source material: whole blood. The receptor source for this set is an adult who was a healthcare worker with PCR-confirmed SARS-CoV-2 infection or an uninfected control (not recorded which).

This clonotype was found many times. This sequence joins TRBV5-4 and TRBJ2-2, with 8 positions matching TRBD1. The CDR3 is 16 residues long. V dropped 4 bases and J dropped 6; count of bases not matched to a gene: 11. Germline V CDR1 and CDR2: SGHNT, YYREEE (reference sequence). CDR3 residues: CASSLPRQGRAGELFF. For the CDR3, the DNA is TGTGCCAGCAGCCTTCCAAGACAGGGGCGAGCCGGGGAGCTGTTTTTT.

The DNA for the CDR3 is TGTGCCAGTAGTATTCGTAGGGGAGGGGCCTACAATGAGCAGTTCTTC. It codes for CASSIRRGGAYNEQFF. The chain combines TRBV19 with TRBJ2-1; 7 positions agree with TRBD2. V shed 3 bases and J 2 bases; nucleotides not matched to a gene: 7. The germline gives CDR1 LNHDA, CDR2 SQIVND (reference sequence). CDR3 length equals 16 residues.

The V call is TRBV12-3 or TRBV12-4, the J call TRBJ2-2, with 10 bases matching TRBD2. The length of the CDR3 is 17 residues. V lost 7 bases to trimming and J lost 7 bases; unmatched junction nucleotides: 15. DNA for the CDR3: TGTGCCAGCAATGGCCCTAGCGGGGGCCTCTCAGGCGGGGAGCTGTTTTTT. Protein product: CASNGPSGGLSGGELFF.

Many counts were recorded for this clonotype. The CDR3 sequence is CASSPTSGSSYEQYF. CDR3 nucleotides: TGTGCCAGCTCACCGACTAGCGGGTCTTCCTACGAGCAGTACTTC. The chain carries TRBV18 and TRBJ2-7; TRBD2 matches 10 bases. The CDR3 covers 15 residues. V shed 3 bases, J shed 1 base, and the junction held 3 bases outside the gene matches. The germline V gene encodes CDR1 KGHSH and CDR2 LQKENI.

The chain couples TRBV7-9 to TRBJ2-3; D is ambiguous. Germline V gene sequence: CDR1 SEHNR, CDR2 FQNEAQ (reference sequence). The ends were cut back, 5 bases at V and 5 bases at J, with 11 bases in the middle. The CDR3 runs to 13 residues. CDR3 protein: CASSTPGEDTQYF. CDR3 coding DNA: TGTGCCAGCAGCACCCCCGGTGAAGATACGCAGTATTTT.

This clonotype was seen only a few times. The V and J genes are TRBV2 and TRBJ2-2, with D possibly TRBD2 on 6 matching bases. The CDR3 is 15 residues long. CDR1 is SNHLY, CDR2 FYNNEI, per germline. V was trimmed by 3 bases and J by 3 bases, leaving 11 bases between them. CDR3 in DNA: TGTGCCAGCAGTGAGGAGGGAGTGGACACCGGGGAGCTGTTTTTT. It translates to CASSEEGVDTGELFF.

This rearrangement joins TRBV29-1 to TRBJ2-5; perhaps TRBD2 as D (6 bases). Looked up from germline, CDR1 is SQVTM and CDR2 is ANQGSEA. Trimming cost V 4 bases and J 4 bases, with 13 bases left between them. CDR3 size: 13 residues. In nucleotides, the CDR3 is TGCAGCGTTGTTAAGGGTAGCGGAGAGACCCAGTACTTC. Protein sequence: CSVVKGSGETQYF.

Regarding this clonotype: The junction and the germline gene differ at one end; a read error may be behind it. The CDR3 DNA reads as TGTGCTAGCAGCTTGCGGCCACAAGAGACCCAGTACTTC. Its protein product is CASSLRPQETQYF. The gene calls are TRBV7-7 and TRBJ2-5; the D is unclear. Germline CDR1 and CDR2: SSHAT and FNYEAQ (reference sequence). The CDR3 is 13 amino acids. Supplemented by reference TRBV7-7 and TRBJ2-5, the full variable domain reads GAGVSQSPRYKVTKRGQDVTLRCDPISSHATLYWYQQALGQGPEFLTYFNYEAQPDKSGLPSDRFSAERPEGSISTLTIQRTEQRDSAMYRCASSLRPQETQYFGPGTRLLVL.

This clonotype showed up just a few times. Here the CDR3 DNA reads TGTGCCAGCAGTGTGGGGGGCACTGAAGCTTTCTTT. The encoded protein is CASSVGGTEAFF. The chain couples TRBV6-1 to TRBJ1-1; D might be TRBD1 (5 bases). This CDR3 contains 12 residues. CDR1 MNHNS and CDR2 SASEGT come from the germline V gene. Trimming stripped 4 bases from V and 4 bases from J, with 7 bases between.

The sample holds many counts of this clonotype. The chain has TRBV20-1 and TRBJ2-3, with D possibly being TRBD1 or TRBD2 (6 bases each). V lost 4 bases to trimming and J lost 4 bases, with 18 bases between them. Germline loops: CDR1 DFQATT, CDR2 SNEGSKA (reference sequence). This CDR3 spans 15 amino acids. The DNA of the CDR3 is TGCAGTGCTAAGGCCCCCACAGGGAGGTCAGATACGCAGTATTTT. The encoded protein is CSAKAPTGRSDTQYF.

This clonotype was counted between two and nine times. This rearrangement joins TRBV20-1 to TRBJ2-5; possibly TRBD1 or TRBD2 for D (6 bases each). Germline CDR1 DFQATT, CDR2 SNEGSKA (reference sequence). V gave up 7 bases and J gave up 5 bases, with 11 bases separating them. The CDR3 runs to 11 residues. CDR3 protein: CSGRGGETQYF. The CDR3 DNA reads as TGCAGTGGGAGAGGGGGGGAGACCCAGTACTTC.

The chain is built from TRBV7-8 and TRBJ1-1; TRBD1 matches 7 bases. Germline-derived CDR1 and CDR2 are SGHVS and FQNEAQ. The CDR3 runs to 15 residues. With 5 bases clipped from V and 0 bases from J, the junction kept 6 bases outside the gene matches. The CDR3 DNA reads as TGTGCCAGCAGCCCGACGGGACAGATGAACACTGAAGCTTTCTTT. Translating it yields CASSPTGQMNTEAFF.

This clonotype was detected only a few times. The V call is TRBV12-5, the J call TRBJ2-1; D not certain. Germline assignment: CDR1 LGHNT and CDR2 FRNRAP. The CDR3 covers 14 residues. Trimming shortened V by 1 base and J by 2 bases, and 6 bases separated the two germline ends. Here the CDR3 reads CASGLDIPYNEQFF. DNA for the CDR3: TGTGCTAGTGGTTTGGACATCCCCTACAATGAGCAGTTCTTC.

The V and J genes are TRBV4-2 and TRBJ2-7; D unresolved. This CDR3 has 13 amino acids. Germline CDR1 LGHNA, CDR2 YNFKEQ. Trimming stripped 0 bases from V and 3 bases from J, with 6 bases between. This CDR3 is CASSQEKHYEQYF. The CDR3 region has the DNA TGTGCCAGCAGCCAAGAAAAACACTACGAGCAGTACTTC.

This clonotype showed up just a few times. The V gene is TRBV18, the J gene TRBJ1-5; no clear D gene. Trimming removed 0 bases from V and 1 base from J, with 7 bases in between. Germline CDR1 and CDR2: KGHSH and LQKENI. There are 15 residues in the CDR3. As DNA, the CDR3 is TGTGCCAGCTCACCACCCGGCGGGAGCAATCAGCCCCAGCATTTT. It is translated as CASSPPGGSNQPQHF.

The rearrangement uses TRBV27 and TRBJ2-1; 13 bases fit TRBD2. V shed 4 bases, J shed 9 bases, and the junction held 6 bases outside the gene matches. Germline loops: CDR1 MNHEY, CDR2 SMNVEV (reference sequence). CDR3 length: 15 residues. CDR3 coding DNA: TGTGCCAGCAGTTCGGGACTAGCGGGATGGGGTGAGCAGTTCTTC. Its protein is CASSSGLAGWGEQFF.

The rearrangement links TRBV29-1 to TRBJ1-2, with no clear D. This CDR3 region has 11 residues. Trimming shortened V by 7 bases and J by 7 bases, and 13 bases separated the two germline ends. Germline assignment: CDR1 SQVTM and CDR2 ANQGSEA. Written as DNA, the CDR3 is TGCAGCGCAAAAACCGGATTTGGCTACACCTTC. This translates into CSAKTGFGYTF.

This chain connects TRBV9 to TRBJ2-3; D is unresolved. This CDR3 comprises 14 residues. V was clipped by 0 bases and J by 1 base, with 6 bases between them. CDR1 and CDR2 from the germline V gene are SGDLS and YYNGEE. The CDR3: CASSVEHRTDTQYF. The CDR3 DNA reads TGTGCCAGCAGCGTAGAGCACCGCACAGATACGCAGTATTTT.

This clonotype has ten or more counts. The CDR3: CASEETGDKFF. CDR3 DNA: TGTGCCAGCGAGGAGACAGGGGATAAGTTCTTC. The V and J genes are TRBV2 and TRBJ2-1; 8 bases match TRBD1. The germline gives CDR1 SNHLY, CDR2 FYNNEI. The CDR3 contains 11 residues. The trim removed 8 bases at V and 14 bases at J, leaving 8 bases unmatched.

The chain joins TRBV3-1 to TRBJ2-7; 9 positions match TRBD2. Germline V gene lookup returns CDR1 LGHDT and CDR2 YNNKEL (reference sequence). CDR3 length equals 15 residues. With V trimmed by 3 bases and J by 5 bases, 8 bases remained unmatched. DNA of the CDR3: TGTGCCAGCAGCCAGTTTCCCGGGACTAGCAACGAGCAGTACTTC. Translation: CASSQFPGTSNEQYF.

The V call is TRBV18, the J call TRBJ1-1; the D gene is possibly TRBD1 (5 bases). The CDR3 has 17 residues. CDR1 is KGHSH, CDR2 LQKENI, per germline. Trimming cost V 3 bases and J 7 bases, with 24 bases left between them. CDR3: CASSPRTTSRGASEAFF. In DNA, the CDR3 is TGTGCCAGCTCACCCCGAACTACCTCGAGGGGCGCGAGTGAAGCTTTCTTT.

This clonotype was observed a few times. The V and J genes are TRBV5-5 and TRBJ1-1; D gene unclear. Germline values: CDR1 SGHKS, CDR2 YYEKEE (reference sequence). The V and J ends lost 1 base and 0 bases respectively, with 7 bases between them. CDR3 size: 14 residues. In nucleotides, the CDR3 is TGTGCCAGCAGCTTGCACGTAATGAACACTGAAGCTTTCTTT. It specifies CASSLHVMNTEAFF.